The 10 T cell receptor beta chains given below trace back to one sample, sequenced in a study of response to subunit inactivated influenza vaccine. TCRdb fed the RT-PCR reads into MiXCR, producing one record per CDR3 protein. The table shows hundreds of thousands of distinct CDR3 sequences, with approximately 7.7% occurring only once. The sample was PBMCs from blood, taken roughly 24 months after vaccination. The source of these receptors is a man between 50 and 75 years old who received an inactivated influenza vaccine.

The rearrangement joins TRBV7-2 to TRBJ2-1; D unclear. The CDR3 consists of 12 residues. V was trimmed by 2 bases and J by 9 bases, leaving 8 bases between them. CDR1 is SGHTA, CDR2 FQGNSA, per germline. The CDR3 DNA sequence: TGTGCCAGCAGCTTATCAGCGCCTGAGCAGTTCTTC. Amino acids: CASSLSAPEQFF.

This sequence joins TRBV2 and TRBJ1-2; D perhaps matches TRBD1 (5 bases). The V gene's germline CDR1 is SNHLY and CDR2 FYNNEI. V lost 6 bases to trimming and J lost 5 bases, with 13 bases between them. The CDR3 is 13 amino acids. The CDR3 loop is CASRARGEYGYTF. Here the CDR3 DNA reads TGTGCCAGCAGGGCACGGGGGGAGTATGGCTACACCTTC.

This clonotype was counted at least ten times. An end of the junction differs from the germline gene, which may be a read error. The V gene is TRBV4-3, the J gene TRBJ1-1; tentatively, D is TRBD1 (5 bases). CDR1 and CDR2 (germline): LGHNA, YSLEER. There are 14 residues in the CDR3. CDR3 sequence reads: CASSQARGNTEAFF. The CDR3 DNA reads TGTGCCAGCAGCCAGGCAAGGGGGAACACTGAAGCTTTCTTT.

The genes are TRBV11-2 and TRBJ2-7; D gene unclear. The CDR3 loop spans 13 amino acids. Per germline, CDR1 SGHAT and CDR2 FQNNGV. V lost 0 bases, J lost 11 bases, and 14 bases lay in between. CDR3 region: CASSLERQTREYF. CDR3 DNA: TGTGCCAGCAGCTTAGAGAGGCAGACTCGGGAGTACTTC.

This chain links TRBV7-9 with TRBJ1-5; D gene uncertain. Trimming took 3 bases from V and 6 from J, leaving 9 bases between them. The germline CDR1 and CDR2 sequences are SEHNR and FQNEAQ (reference sequence). This CDR3 contains 13 residues. CDR3 coding DNA: TGTGCCAGCAGCTTTTCAGATTTTCAGCCCCAGCATTTT. Translating gives CASSFSDFQPQHF. Full variable domain (remainder filled in from reference TRBV7-9 and TRBJ1-5): DTGVSQNPRHKITKRGQNVTFRCDPISEHNRLYWYRQTLGQGPEFLTYFQNEAQLEKSRLLSDRFSAERPKGSFSTLEIQRTEQGDSAMYLCASSFSDFQPQHFGDGTRLSIL.

This clonotype appeared a few times. The chain links TRBV11-2 to TRBJ2-7; D is ambiguous. The CDR3 runs 15 residues. Germline CDR1 is SGHAT and CDR2 is FQNNGV. V lost 5 bases, J lost 0 bases, and 14 bases lay in between. For the CDR3, the DNA is TGTGCCAGCAGCCCCCGGACCCTGAGCTCCTACGAGCAGTACTTC. Translating gives CASSPRTLSSYEQYF.

CDR3 DNA sequence: TGCAGTGCTCGACAGGGCTCTGGAAACACCATATATTTT. It translates to CSARQGSGNTIYF. The gene calls are TRBV20-1 and TRBJ1-3; 7 bases agree with TRBD1. Trimming cost V 5 bases and J 0 bases; bases outside gene matches: 1. This CDR3 has 13 amino acids. Germline V gene data show CDR1 as DFQATT and CDR2 as SNEGSKA (reference sequence).

To note about this clonotype: Because it lacks the conserved phenylalanine or tryptophan at the end, this CDR3 is likely a read error. The chain links TRBV5-1 to TRBJ2-1, with 7 bases identical to TRBD1. V shed 2 bases, J shed 6 bases, and the junction held 8 bases outside the gene matches. The CDR3 covers 15 residues. The germline V gene has CDR1 SGHRS and CDR2 YFSETQ. DNA of the CDR3: TGCGCCAGCAGCTTAGAGGGCCAGGGGGTCAATGAGCAGTTCTAC. It encodes CASSLEGQGVNEQFY.

This sequence joins TRBV9 and TRBJ2-1; no reliable D call. The CDR3 totals 14 residues. V was pared by 0 bases and J by 3 bases, with 7 bases between. Germline values: CDR1 SGDLS, CDR2 YYNGEE. The CDR3 loop reads CASSVVANYNEQFF. CDR3 DNA sequence: TGTGCCAGCAGCGTAGTAGCTAACTACAATGAGCAGTTCTTC. The variable domain in full, with the rest retrieved from reference TRBV9 and TRBJ2-1, is DSGVTQTPKHLITATGQRVTLRCSPRSGDLSVYWYQQSLDQGLQFLIQYYNGEERAKGNILERFSAQQFPDLHSELNLSSLELGDSALYFCASSVVANYNEQFFGPGTRLTVL.

The J gene is TRBJ2-3, the V gene TRBV5-1; D uncertain. Germline loops: CDR1 SGHRS, CDR2 YFSETQ. This CDR3 is 15 amino acids long. Trimming left V 1 base short and J 0 bases short, with 9 bases between. CDR3 sequence (DNA): TGCGCCAGCAGCTTGCCGGCGTCTAGCACAGATACGCAGTATTTT. Translated, it gives CASSLPASSTDTQYF.